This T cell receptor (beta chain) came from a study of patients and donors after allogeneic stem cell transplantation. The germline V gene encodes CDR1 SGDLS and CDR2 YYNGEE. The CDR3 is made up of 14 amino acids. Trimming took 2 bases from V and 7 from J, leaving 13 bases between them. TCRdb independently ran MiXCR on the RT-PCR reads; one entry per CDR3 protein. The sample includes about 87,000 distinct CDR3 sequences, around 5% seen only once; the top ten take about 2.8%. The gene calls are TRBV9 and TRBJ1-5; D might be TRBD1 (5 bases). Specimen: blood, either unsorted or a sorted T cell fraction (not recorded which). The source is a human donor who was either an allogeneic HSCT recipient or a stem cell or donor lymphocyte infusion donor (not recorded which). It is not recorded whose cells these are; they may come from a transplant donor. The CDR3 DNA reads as TGTGCCAGCAGCGTGGCCCAGCAGGGACAGCCCCAGCATTTT. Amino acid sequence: CASSVAQQGQPQHF.